Below are 25 T cell receptor beta chains sequenced from a single sample in a study of blood T cell repertoires in COVID-19. Using immunoSEQ multiplex PCR, the repertoire was profiled, and TCRdb retains in-frame clones only, with some absent. The table records 52,000 or so clones, around 78% of them present only once. The sequenced sample was peripheral blood. The receptor source for this set is a human donor in a cohort sampled during active COVID-19.

The chain couples TRBV6-2 or TRBV6-3 to TRBJ1-1; 7 positions agree with TRBD1. CDR1 MNHEY and CDR2 SVGEGT come from the germline V gene. The junction had 7 bases not matched to a gene; V was cut back by 2 bases and J by 1 base. The CDR3 has 16 amino acids. The CDR3 DNA sequence: TGTGCCAGCAGTTACACCCGGGACAGACAGAACACTGAAGCTTTCTTT. Translation: CASSYTRDRQNTEAFF.

This clone was seen a few times. The chain recombines TRBV29-1 with TRBJ2-7; the D gene is possibly TRBD2 (6 bases). This CDR3 is 14 amino acids long. V was trimmed by 1 base and J by 4 bases, leaving 14 bases between them. Germline CDR1 reads SQVTM; CDR2 reads ANQGSEA. CDR3 nucleotides: TGCAGCGTTGAAGTTCCGGGAGTAAGGTACGAGCAGTACTTC. Encoded protein: CSVEVPGVRYEQYF.

At least ten counts were recorded for this clone. The rearrangement links TRBV7-9 to TRBJ2-7; D is perhaps TRBD1 (6 bases). V lost 5 bases and J lost 1, with 15 bases in between. Germline V lookup: CDR1 SEHNR, CDR2 FQNEAQ (reference sequence). The length of the CDR3 is 15 residues. CDR3 sequence (DNA): TGTGCCAGCAGCCCCCTGGAAGGGGGTTCCTACGAGCAGTACTTC. This gives the protein CASSPLEGGSYEQYF.

The V gene is TRBV28, the J gene TRBJ1-5, with TRBD1 matching 12 bases. CDR3 size: 19 residues. Unmatched junction bases numbered 12, after V lost 3 bases and J lost 3 bases. The germline gives CDR1 MDHEN, CDR2 SYDVKM. CDR3 nucleotides: TGTGCCAGCAGTTTGCCTCCCGGGACAGGGGGCAAAGTCAATCAGCCCCAGCATTTT. The encoded protein is CASSLPPGTGGKVNQPQHF.

The chain recombines TRBV4-3 with TRBJ2-1; D possibly corresponds to TRBD2 (5 bases). Germline assignment: CDR1 LGHNA and CDR2 YSLEER. This CDR3 spans 17 amino acids. V shed 0 bases and J shed 6 bases, with 18 bases lying between them. The chain's CDR3 is CASSQEDYGGAANEQFF. CDR3 DNA sequence: TGCGCCAGCAGCCAAGAAGACTATGGCGGTGCGGCCAATGAGCAGTTCTTC.

CDR3 nucleotide sequence: TGTGCCAGCAGTTTAATTAACGGGTACGAGCAGTACTTC. This codes for CASSLINGYEQYF. The J gene is TRBJ2-7, the V gene TRBV27; D is ambiguous. The CDR3 totals 13 residues. Between the trimmed V and J ends, which lost 2 bases and 4 bases, there was a span of 9 bases. The germline CDR1 and CDR2 sequences are MNHEY and SMNVEV (reference sequence).

This chain links TRBV27 with TRBJ2-2, with 7 bases lining up with TRBD1. CDR3 length equals 16 residues. Germline V gene data show CDR1 as MNHEY and CDR2 as SMNVEV (reference sequence). The trim removed 3 bases at V and 0 bases at J, leaving 4 bases unmatched. In DNA form, the CDR3 reads TGTGCCAGCAGTTTCCCGACAGGGACGAACACCGGGGAGCTGTTTTTT. Protein sequence: CASSFPTGTNTGELFF.

J is TRBJ2-1 and V is TRBV9, with D perhaps TRBD2 (6 bases). The V end was cut by 2 bases, the J end by 1 base, with 10 bases between. Germline CDR1 and CDR2: SGDLS and YYNGEE. CDR3 length: 15 amino acids. The chain's CDR3 is CASSVGGKSYNEQFF. The CDR3, as DNA: TGTGCCAGCAGCGTGGGGGGAAAGTCCTACAATGAGCAGTTCTTC. Full variable domain (missing parts from reference TRBV9 and TRBJ2-1): DSGVTQTPKHLITATGQRVTLRCSPRSGDLSVYWYQQSLDQGLQFLIQYYNGEERAKGNILERFSAQQFPDLHSELNLSSLELGDSALYFCASSVGGKSYNEQFFGPGTRLTVL.

This chain connects TRBV7-8 to TRBJ1-2; D is perhaps TRBD1 (5 bases). V lost 0 bases to trimming and J lost 6 bases, with 14 bases between them. Germline loops: CDR1 SGHVS, CDR2 FQNEAQ. The CDR3 covers 15 residues. The chain's CDR3 is CASSLARDQPNGYTF. As DNA, the CDR3 is TGTGCCAGCAGCTTAGCGCGGGACCAGCCAAATGGCTACACCTTC.

The gene calls are TRBV4-2 and TRBJ1-2; possibly TRBD1 for D (6 bases). The V end was cut by 2 bases, the J end by 4 bases, with 17 bases between. CDR3 length: 16 residues. The germline CDR1 and CDR2 sequences are LGHNA and YNFKEQ. CDR3 DNA sequence: TGTGCCAGCAGCCAATTCGGGGGGCAGGATAGCTATGGCTACACCTTC. This gives the protein CASSQFGGQDSYGYTF.

This clone ranks as medium-sized. This rearrangement joins TRBV6-5 to TRBJ1-6, with D perhaps TRBD1 (5 bases). The CDR3 is 13 residues long. The germline V gene encodes CDR1 MNHEY and CDR2 SVGAGI. The ends were cut back, 3 bases at V and 14 bases at J, with 14 bases in the middle. CDR3 in DNA: TGTGCCAGCAGTTATGAGCCGCAGGGTTCCCTCCACTTT. It is translated as CASSYEPQGSLHF.

The V call is TRBV28, the J call TRBJ2-5; the match to TRBD1 covers 11 bases. The V gene's germline CDR1 is MDHEN and CDR2 SYDVKM. The CDR3 is made up of 16 amino acids. J lost 2 bases, V lost 5 bases, and 7 bases had no gene match. CDR3 DNA: TGTGCCAGCAGTGTCAGGACAGGGGGCTATCAAGAGACCCAGTACTTC. It specifies CASSVRTGGYQETQYF.

This chain uses TRBV19 with TRBJ2-7, with D perhaps matching TRBD2 (6 bases). This CDR3 spans 14 amino acids. V dropped 3 bases and J dropped 4 bases, with 13 bases sitting between them. Germline CDR1 LNHDA, CDR2 SQIVND (reference sequence). The CDR3 spells CASSIRDWGYEQYF. CDR3 DNA sequence: TGTGCCAGTAGTATCCGGGACTGGGGTTACGAGCAGTACTTC.

This sequence joins TRBV18 and TRBJ2-2; D is unresolved. V lost 2 bases to trimming and J lost 7 bases, with 11 bases between them. The CDR3 contains 14 residues. Germline V lookup: CDR1 KGHSH, CDR2 LQKENI. CDR3 nucleotides: TGTGCCAGCTCACCAACCCCGCGCGACGGGGAGCTGTTTTTT. Protein product: CASSPTPRDGELFF.

V is TRBV4-1 and J is TRBJ2-1, with a tentative D call TRBD2 (6 bases). The CDR3 is 15 amino acids. Germline V gene sequence: CDR1 MGHRA, CDR2 YSYEKL. Trimming removed 3 bases at V and 6 bases at J, with 15 bases between. The CDR3 DNA follows: TGCGCCAGCAGCCAGGCAGTCTTAGCGGCCAATGAGCAGTTCTTC. Translating it yields CASSQAVLAANEQFF.

This chain connects TRBV10-1 to TRBJ2-5, with 7 bases fitting TRBD2. The CDR3 totals 13 residues. CDR1 is WNHNN, CDR2 SYGVQD, per germline (reference sequence). V was clipped by 3 bases and J by 5 bases; unmatched bases: 3. The CDR3 region has the DNA TGCGCCAGCAGTGACGACGGGAGGGAGACCCAGTACTTC. Protein product: CASSDDGRETQYF.

This clone has more than one count but fewer than ten. This chain joins TRBV11-2 and TRBJ2-7; 10 nucleotides align to TRBD2. The CDR3 sequence is 17 residues long. V was clipped by 3 bases and J by 0 bases; unmatched bases: 8. Germline values: CDR1 SGHAT, CDR2 FQNNGV. The CDR3 sequence is CASSFGSGGLSSYEQYF. CDR3 DNA sequence: TGTGCCAGCAGCTTCGGTAGCGGGGGGTTAAGCTCCTACGAGCAGTACTTC.

The chain uses TRBV7-9 and TRBJ2-7, with D tentatively TRBD1 (5 bases). Trimming removed 1 base from V and 2 bases from J, with 12 bases in between. The CDR3 has 15 amino acids. CDR1 and CDR2 from the germline V gene are SEHNR and FQNEAQ (reference sequence). The CDR3 loop is CASSLEAGWTYEQYF. DNA of the CDR3: TGTGCCAGCAGCTTAGAGGCAGGGTGGACCTACGAGCAGTACTTC. Together with reference TRBV7-9 and TRBJ2-7, the CDR3 gives the full variable domain: DTGVSQNPRHKITKRGQNVTFRCDPISEHNRLYWYRQTLGQGPEFLTYFQNEAQLEKSRLLSDRFSAERPKGSFSTLEIQRTEQGDSAMYLCASSLEAGWTYEQYFGPGTRLTVT.

This clone was counted only a few times. The chain combines TRBV2 with TRBJ2-3, with a tentative D call TRBD1 (6 bases). Germline loops: CDR1 SNHLY, CDR2 FYNNEI. Trimming took off 6 bases at V and 6 bases at J, with 16 bases between the two ends. The CDR3 has 14 residues. The CDR3 loop is CASRGATGLDTQYF. For the CDR3, the DNA is TGTGCCAGCAGGGGGGCCACAGGGTTGGATACGCAGTATTTT.

The chain links TRBV2 to TRBJ2-7; D is uncertain. Trimming cost V 6 bases and J 3 bases, with 12 bases left between them. The CDR3 covers 13 residues. Per the germline V gene, CDR1 is SNHLY and CDR2 is FYNNEI. CDR3 protein: CASRRGSYYEQYF. DNA for the CDR3: TGTGCCAGCAGGAGAGGCAGTTACTACGAGCAGTACTTC.

V is TRBV5-1 and J is TRBJ2-7; the D gene is possibly TRBD1 (6 bases). V dropped 5 bases and J dropped 2 bases, with 11 bases sitting between them. Germline-derived CDR1 and CDR2 are SGHRS and YFSETQ. The CDR3 spans 13 residues. The CDR3 is CASSTGWTYEQYF. DNA for the CDR3: TGCGCCAGCAGTACAGGGTGGACCTACGAGCAGTACTTC. Full variable domain (outside the CDR3, taken from reference TRBV5-1 and TRBJ2-7): KAGVTQTPRYLIKTRGQQVTLSCSPISGHRSVSWYQQTPGQGLQFLFEYFSETQRNKGNFPGRFSGRQFSNSRSEMNVSTLELGDSALYLCASSTGWTYEQYFGPGTRLTVT.

This clone was seen only once. This sequence joins TRBV18 and TRBJ2-7; D possibly corresponds to TRBD2 (6 bases). The germline V gene has CDR1 KGHSH and CDR2 LQKENI. The CDR3 is 12 amino acids. The V gene lost 0 bases and the J gene lost 11 bases, with 11 bases spanning the gap. The CDR3 protein is CASSPPGGRKYF. Here the CDR3 DNA reads TGTGCCAGCTCACCACCGGGGGGAAGAAAGTACTTC.

The V call is TRBV27, the J call TRBJ2-2; TRBD2 agrees at 14 bases. The germline gives CDR1 MNHEY, CDR2 SMNVEV (reference sequence). Trimming removed 5 bases from V and 7 bases from J; junction bases left unmatched: 12. The CDR3 length is 18 residues. CDR3 sequence (DNA): TGTGCCAGCAGTCCCCGACTAGCGGGAGGGGGAAGAGGCGGGGAGCTGTTTTTT. Amino acids: CASSPRLAGGGRGGELFF.

V gene TRBV14 combines with J gene TRBJ2-7, with 7 bases identical to TRBD1. The CDR3 has 14 residues. Germline values: CDR1 SGHDN, CDR2 FVKESK. V trimming: 1 base; J trimming: 10 bases; junction bases outside the gene matches: 10. CDR3 in DNA: TGTGCCAGCAGCCAAGCTTGGATTACAGGGGCCCAGTACTTC. Protein product: CASSQAWITGAQYF.

The chain joins TRBV28 to TRBJ2-7, with a possible D match to TRBD1 (5 bases). The germline gives CDR1 MDHEN, CDR2 SYDVKM. Trimming pared 7 bases from V and 0 bases from J, leaving 19 bases between. The CDR3 loop spans 16 amino acids. CDR3 sequence: CASIALGAYYSYEQYF. The DNA of the CDR3 is TGTGCCAGCATTGCCTTAGGGGCGTACTACTCCTACGAGCAGTACTTC.